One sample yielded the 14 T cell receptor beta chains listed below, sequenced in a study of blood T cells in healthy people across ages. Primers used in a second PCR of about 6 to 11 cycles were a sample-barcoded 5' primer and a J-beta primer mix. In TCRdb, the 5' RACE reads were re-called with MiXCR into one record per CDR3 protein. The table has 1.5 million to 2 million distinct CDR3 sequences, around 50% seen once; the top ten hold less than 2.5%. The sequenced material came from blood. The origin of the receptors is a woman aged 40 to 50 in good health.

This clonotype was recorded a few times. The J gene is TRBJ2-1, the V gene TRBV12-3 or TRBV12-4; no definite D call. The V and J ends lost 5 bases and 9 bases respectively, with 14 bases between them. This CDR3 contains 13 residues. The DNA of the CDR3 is TGTGCCAGCAGTCTCGTGGGTTCTGGTGAGCAGTTCTTC. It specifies CASSLVGSGEQFF.

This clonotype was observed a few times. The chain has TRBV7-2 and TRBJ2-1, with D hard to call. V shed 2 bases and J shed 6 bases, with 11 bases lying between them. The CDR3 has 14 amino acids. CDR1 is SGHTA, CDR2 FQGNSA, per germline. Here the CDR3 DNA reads TGTGCCAGCAGCTTACCTCGTTTTTTCAATGAGCAGTTCTTC. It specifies CASSLPRFFNEQFF.

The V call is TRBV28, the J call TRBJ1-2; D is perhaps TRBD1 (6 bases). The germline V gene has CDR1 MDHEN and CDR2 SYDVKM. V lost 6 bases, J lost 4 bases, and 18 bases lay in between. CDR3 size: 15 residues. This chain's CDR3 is CASRPGGGRTYGYTF. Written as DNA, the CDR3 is TGTGCCAGCAGGCCCGGAGGGGGTAGAACCTATGGCTACACCTTC.

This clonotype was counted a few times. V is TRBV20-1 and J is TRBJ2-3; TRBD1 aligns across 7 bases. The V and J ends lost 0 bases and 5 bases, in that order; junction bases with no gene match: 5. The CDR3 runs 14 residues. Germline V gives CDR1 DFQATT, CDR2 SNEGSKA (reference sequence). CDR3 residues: CSAREGGAKDTQYF. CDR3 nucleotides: TGCAGTGCTAGAGAAGGGGGCGCAAAAGATACGCAGTATTTT.

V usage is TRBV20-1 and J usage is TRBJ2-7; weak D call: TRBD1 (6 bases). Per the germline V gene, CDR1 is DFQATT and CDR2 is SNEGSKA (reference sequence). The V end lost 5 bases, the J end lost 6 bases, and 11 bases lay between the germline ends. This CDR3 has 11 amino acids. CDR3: CSAGQLVEQYF. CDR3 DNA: TGCAGTGCTGGACAGTTAGTCGAGCAGTACTTC.

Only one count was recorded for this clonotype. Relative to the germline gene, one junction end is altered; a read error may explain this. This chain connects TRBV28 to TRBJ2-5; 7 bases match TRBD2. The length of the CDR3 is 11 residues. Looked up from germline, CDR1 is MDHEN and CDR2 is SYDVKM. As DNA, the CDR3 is TGTGCCAGCTCTGTGGGAGGGACCCTGTACTTC. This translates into CASSVGGTLYF.

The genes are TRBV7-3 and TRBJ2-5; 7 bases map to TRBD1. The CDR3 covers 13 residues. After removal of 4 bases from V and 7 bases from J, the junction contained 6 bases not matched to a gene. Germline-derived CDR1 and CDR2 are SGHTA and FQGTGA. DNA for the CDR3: TGTGCCAGCAGCTCCGACAGGGCTACGACCCAGTACTTC. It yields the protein CASSSDRATTQYF.

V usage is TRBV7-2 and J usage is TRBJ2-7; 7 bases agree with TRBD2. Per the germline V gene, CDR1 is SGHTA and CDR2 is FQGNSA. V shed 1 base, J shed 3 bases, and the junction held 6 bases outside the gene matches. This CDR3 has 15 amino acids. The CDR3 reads CASSLVFLADYEQYF. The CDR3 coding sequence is TGTGCCAGCAGCTTAGTCTTCCTAGCGGACTACGAGCAGTACTTC.

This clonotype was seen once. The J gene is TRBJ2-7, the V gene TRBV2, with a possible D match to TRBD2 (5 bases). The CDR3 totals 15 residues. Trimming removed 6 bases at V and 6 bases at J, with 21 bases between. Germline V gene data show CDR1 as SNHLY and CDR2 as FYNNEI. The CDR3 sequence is CASRPGPSRDTEQYF. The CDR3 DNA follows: TGTGCCAGCAGACCCGGACCCTCCCGGGATACCGAGCAGTACTTC.

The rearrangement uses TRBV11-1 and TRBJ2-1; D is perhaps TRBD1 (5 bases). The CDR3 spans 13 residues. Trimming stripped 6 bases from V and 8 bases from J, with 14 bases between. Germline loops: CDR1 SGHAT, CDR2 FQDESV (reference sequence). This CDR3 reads CASRDNAGDEQFF. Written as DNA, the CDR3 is TGTGCCAGCAGGGACAACGCTGGCGATGAGCAGTTCTTC. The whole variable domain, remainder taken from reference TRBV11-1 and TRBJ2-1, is EAEVAQSPRYKITEKSQAVAFWCDPISGHATLYWYRQILGQGPELLVQFQDESVVDDSQLPKDRFSAERLKGVDSTLKIQPAELGDSAMYLCASRDNAGDEQFFGPGTRLTVL.

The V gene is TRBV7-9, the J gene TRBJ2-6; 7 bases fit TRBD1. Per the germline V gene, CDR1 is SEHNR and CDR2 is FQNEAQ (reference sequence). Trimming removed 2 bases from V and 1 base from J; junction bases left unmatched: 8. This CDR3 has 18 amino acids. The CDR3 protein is CASSLRGQLSSGANVLTF. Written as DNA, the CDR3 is TGTGCCAGCAGCTTAAGGGGGCAGTTATCGTCTGGGGCCAACGTCCTGACTTTC.

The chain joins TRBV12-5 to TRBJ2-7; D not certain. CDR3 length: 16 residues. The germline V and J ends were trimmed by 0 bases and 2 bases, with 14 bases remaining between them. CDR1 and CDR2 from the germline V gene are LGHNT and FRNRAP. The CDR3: CASGLVLDGYTYEQYF. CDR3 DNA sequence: TGTGCTAGTGGTTTGGTTTTGGACGGCTACACCTACGAGCAGTACTTC.

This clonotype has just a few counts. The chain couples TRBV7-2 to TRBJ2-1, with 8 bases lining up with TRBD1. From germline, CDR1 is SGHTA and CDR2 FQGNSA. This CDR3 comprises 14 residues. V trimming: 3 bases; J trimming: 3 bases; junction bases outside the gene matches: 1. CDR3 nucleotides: TGTGCCAGCAGCTTGACAGGGGTCTACAATGAGCAGTTCTTC. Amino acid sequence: CASSLTGVYNEQFF.

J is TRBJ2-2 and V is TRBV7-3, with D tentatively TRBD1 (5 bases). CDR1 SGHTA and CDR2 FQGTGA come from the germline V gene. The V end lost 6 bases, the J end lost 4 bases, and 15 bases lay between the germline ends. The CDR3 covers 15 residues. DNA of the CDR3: TGTGCCAGCAGTTCAGGGTTAACAAGCACCGGGGAGCTGTTTTTT. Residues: CASSSGLTSTGELFF.